These 12 T cell receptor beta chains were all obtained from the same sample, sequenced in a study of T cell responses to AZD1222 COVID-19 vaccine. The repertoire was sequenced with immunoSEQ multiplex PCR; TCRdb's copy has only in-frame clones and lacks some. This table has approximately 130,000 clones, 88% appearing once. Sequenced material: peripheral blood, taken 28 days after the second AZD1222 dose. The receptors were gathered from an adult who received the AZD1222 COVID-19 vaccine.

The chain recombines TRBV7-9 with TRBJ1-2; 7 bases align to TRBD1. Germline CDR1 reads SEHNR; CDR2 reads FQNEAQ (reference sequence). V lost 2 bases to trimming and J lost 0 bases; unmatched junction nucleotides: 6. CDR3 size: 16 residues. The CDR3 loop is CASSLIFTGANYGYTF. The DNA for the CDR3 is TGTGCCAGCAGCTTAATCTTTACAGGGGCTAACTATGGCTACACCTTC.

This clone came up once. The rearrangement links TRBV6-4 to TRBJ2-1, with 7 bases identical to TRBD1. Germline values: CDR1 MRHNA, CDR2 SNTAGT. The CDR3 extends over 19 amino acids. The V segment lost 5 bases and the J segment 6 bases; nucleotides outside the gene matches: 22. CDR3 DNA sequence: TGTGCCAGCAGTATCGACAGGGCCGAGACTAATTTTTGTGTCAATGAGCAGTTCTTC. Translation: CASSIDRAETNFCVNEQFF.

The chain joins TRBV5-3 to TRBJ2-7, with D perhaps matching TRBD1 (5 bases). Being an ORF, TRBV5-3 has a function that is uncertain. The CDR3 consists of 14 residues. Trimming removed 4 bases at V and 0 bases at J, with 11 bases between. The CDR3 here is CARSAHRHSYEQYF. The CDR3 coding sequence is TGTGCCAGAAGCGCGCACAGGCACTCCTACGAGCAGTACTTC.

V gene TRBV6-5 combines with J gene TRBJ2-3, with D perhaps matching TRBD1 or TRBD2 (5 bases each). This CDR3 has 12 amino acids. The V and J ends lost 6 bases and 7 bases respectively, with 11 bases between them. Germline CDR1 is MNHEY and CDR2 is SVGAGI. CDR3 residues: CASSPGTNTQYF. In DNA, the CDR3 is TGTGCCAGCAGCCCCGGGACGAATACGCAGTATTTT.

This chain joins TRBV6-5 and TRBJ1-1; D gene unclear. Per germline, CDR1 MNHEY and CDR2 SVGAGI. V was shortened by 6 bases and J by 2 bases, with 16 bases between the two germline ends. The CDR3 is 15 residues long. The CDR3 DNA reads TGTGCCAGCAGATTCACGGGAAACACAAACACTGAAGCTTTCTTT. Translated: CASRFTGNTNTEAFF.

The chain combines TRBV7-2 with TRBJ2-5; TRBD2 agrees at 13 bases. The CDR3 is 19 amino acids. Germline assignment: CDR1 SGHTA and CDR2 FQGNSA. J was trimmed by 3 bases and V by 0 bases; bases with no gene match: 10. CDR3 nucleotides: TGTGCCAGCAGCTTAGCGCGGTTAACTAGCGGGGGGGCGGAAGAGACCCAGTACTTC. It translates to CASSLARLTSGGAEETQYF.

The V gene is TRBV11-1, the J gene TRBJ2-1; D is possibly TRBD1 (6 bases). CDR1 and CDR2 (germline): SGHAT, FQDESV (reference sequence). Trimming left V 5 bases short and J 7 bases short, with 15 bases between. The CDR3 has 14 residues. The CDR3 DNA is TGTGCCAGCAGCACCCAAACACAGGGAAATGAGCAGTTCTTC. This sequence encodes CASSTQTQGNEQFF.

The V gene is TRBV30, the J gene TRBJ1-6; D gene unclear. The CDR3 runs 12 residues. Germline V CDR1 and CDR2: GTSNPN, SVGIG (reference sequence). Trimming stripped 4 bases from V and 7 bases from J, with 8 bases between. The CDR3 sequence: CAWNSFNSPLHF. CDR3 bases: TGTGCCTGGAACAGTTTCAATTCACCCCTCCACTTT. The variable domain in full, completed from reference TRBV30 and TRBJ1-6, reads SQTIHQWPATLVQPVGSPLSLECTVEGTSNPNLYWYRQAAGRGLQLLFYSVGIGQISSEVPQNLSASRPQDRQFILSSKKLLLSDSGFYLCAWNSFNSPLHFGNGTRLTVT.

The rearrangement uses TRBV7-9 and TRBJ1-1; tentative D call: TRBD1 (6 bases). The germline gives CDR1 SEHNR, CDR2 FQNEAQ (reference sequence). The V and J ends lost 8 bases and 10 bases respectively, with 14 bases between them. The CDR3 extends over 11 amino acids. The CDR3 sequence is CASLSRGAAFF. CDR3 coding DNA: TGTGCCAGCCTAAGTCGGGGGGCAGCTTTCTTT.

The genes are TRBV18 and TRBJ1-5; D is undetermined. The CDR3 spans 15 residues. Trimming stripped 0 bases from V and 0 bases from J, with 6 bases between. Germline CDR1 reads KGHSH; CDR2 reads LQKENI. The CDR3 DNA reads TGTGCCAGCTCACCACCAACAGATAGCAATCAGCCCCAGCATTTT. It encodes CASSPPTDSNQPQHF.

CDR3 region: CASSFNRGYEQYF. The DNA for the CDR3 is TGTGCCAGCAGTTTCAACAGGGGTTACGAGCAGTACTTC. V gene TRBV27 combines with J gene TRBJ2-7; 7 bases align to TRBD1. The CDR3 has 13 amino acids. Trimming took 3 bases from V and 4 from J; bases not matched to a gene: 3. CDR1 and CDR2 (germline): MNHEY, SMNVEV (reference sequence).

The chain joins TRBV24-1 to TRBJ1-1; possible D gene TRBD1, 5 bases. Germline values: CDR1 KGHDR, CDR2 SFDVKD. Trimming took off 5 bases at V and 3 bases at J, with 12 bases between the two ends. This CDR3 region has 14 residues. CDR3 residues: CATSVGGDDTEAFF. CDR3 bases: TGTGCCACCAGTGTTGGGGGGGATGACACTGAAGCTTTCTTT.